A selection of T cell receptor beta chains follows, all from one sample in a study of response to subunit inactivated influenza vaccine. A single record per CDR3 protein comes from TCRdb applying MiXCR to the RT-PCR reads. This table has 600,000 to 850,000 distinct CDR3 sequences, 13% to 15% appearing once. The source was PBMCs from blood, collected about 14 days before vaccination. The receptors shown here come from a man over 45 who received an inactivated influenza vaccine. Both conserved end residues are part of each CDR3. D genes are given only for firm matches. Clone size is given for some rows only: seen once, a few or many times, or a class if the clone is expanded.

>NA|TRBD2|TRBV20-1|TRBJ2-1
TGCAGTGCTAGAGCTTGGAACCCCCCAACGGGAGGGAAGGATGAGCAGTTCTTC
CSARAWNPPTGGKDEQFF
>NA|NA|TRBV20-1|TRBJ2-1
TGCAGTGCTAGAGATTATAGTGGTCCTATATATGAGCAGTTCTTC
CSARDYSGPIYEQFF
>many|TRBD2|TRBV29-1|TRBJ2-3
TGCAGCGTTGAGACTAGCGCCCTGATCGGCACGCAGTATTTT
CSVETSALIGTQYF
>few|NA|TRBV20-1|TRBJ1-4
TGCAGTGCTAGTGGAGGTGGTGAAAAACTGTTTTTT
CSASGGGEKLFF
>NA|TRBD2|TRBV7-9|TRBJ2-5
TGTGCCAGCAGCTTCCGCCTAGCGGGAGATGGAGAGACCCAGTACTTC
CASSFRLAGDGETQYF
>NA|NA|TRBV30|TRBJ1-1
TGTGCCTGGAGTGTACTTGGAGGGGTAGAAGCTTTCTTT
CAWSVLGGVEAFF
>NA|TRBD1|TRBV5-1|TRBJ2-3
TGCGCCAGCAGCCACGGACAGGGCGGGAGCACAGATACGCAGTATTTT
CASSHGQGGSTDTQYF
>few|NA|TRBV6-1|TRBJ2-7
TGTGCCAGCAGTGAAGCGAGCGAGCAGTACTTC
CASSEASEQYF
>many|NA|TRBV12-3/TRBV12-4|TRBJ1-6
TGTGCCAGCAGCCAGCGACTTAATTCACCCCTCCACTTT
CASSQRLNSPLHF
>few|NA|TRBV25-1|TRBJ2-2
TGTGCCAGCAGTGACCCCGGGGGCGCCAGAACCGGGGAGCTGTTTTTT
CASSDPGGARTGELFF
>NA|TRBD1|TRBV3-1|TRBJ2-1
TGTGCCAGCAGCCACCTCCCGGGACAGCCACCCCACTTC
CASSHLPGQPPHF
>few|TRBD1|TRBV7-2|TRBJ1-2
TGTGCCAGCAGCTTAGCCCTGGGGCAGGGGGCAGGCTATGGCTACACCTTC
CASSLALGQGAGYGYTF
>few|NA|TRBV27|TRBJ2-1
TGTGCCAGCAGTTCCACCGCCTACAATGAGCAGTTCTTC
CASSSTAYNEQFF
>few|NA|TRBV3-1|TRBJ2-7
TGTGCCAGCAGCCCCAGAGTAGGACTACTGACTATGGAGGACTTC
CASSPRVGLLTMEDF
>many|TRBD1|TRBV29-1|TRBJ2-3
TGCAGCGTTGAAGAGTCAGGGGGTACAGATACGCAGTATTTT
CSVEESGGTDTQYF
>many|NA|TRBV3-1|TRBJ2-7
TGTGCCAGCAGCCCGACGCGGCGTGGCTACGAGCAGTACTTC
CASSPTRRGYEQYF
>NA|NA|TRBV27|TRBJ2-6
TGTGCCAGCAGTTTTGGGGGCGGAGCTGGGGCCAACGTCCTGACTTTC
CASSFGGGAGANVLTF
>few|NA|TRBV14|TRBJ2-7
TGTGCCAGCAGCCAACCAGCGAGCCTCTTCTACGAGCAGTACTTC
CASSQPASLFYEQYF
>many|TRBD1|TRBV20-1|TRBJ2-7
TGCAGTGCTAGAAGTGACAGGGACTACGAGCAGTACTTC
CSARSDRDYEQYF
>NA|TRBD1|TRBV12-3/TRBV12-4|TRBJ2-1
TGTGCCAGCAGTACTGGACAGGGGTTCTACAATGAGCAGTTCTTC
CASSTGQGFYNEQFF
>few|TRBD2|TRBV4-2|TRBJ2-1
TGTGCCAGCAACAAATTAGCGGGGGACTCCTACAATGAGCAGTTCTTC
CASNKLAGDSYNEQFF
>few|TRBD2|TRBV7-9|TRBJ2-5
TGTGCCAGCAGCTTAGGACTAGCAGAAAAAGAGACCCAGTACTTC
CASSLGLAEKETQYF
>NA|TRBD2|TRBV7-2|TRBJ2-7
TGTGCCAGCAGGGCATTAGCGGGGACCTACGAGCAGTACTTC
CASRALAGTYEQYF
>NA|TRBD2|TRBV11-2|TRBJ2-1
TGTGCCAGCAGCCGGGGACAGAGCACCGGGACTAGCGGCTACAATGAGCAGTTCTTC
CASSRGQSTGTSGYNEQFF
>NA|TRBD2|TRBV20-1|TRBJ2-7
TGCAGTGCTAGAAGCACTAGCGGGGACTACGAGCAGTACTTC
CSARSTSGDYEQYF
>NA|TRBD1|TRBV4-1|TRBJ1-2
TGCGCCAGCAGCCATCGACAGGGGGCGGTCGATGGCTACACCTTC
CASSHRQGAVDGYTF
>few|NA|TRBV5-4|TRBJ2-2
TGTGCCAGCAGCAGGGGCGAGAGGAGGAGCACCGGGGAGCTGTTTTTT
CASSRGERRSTGELFF
>NA|NA|TRBV4-2|TRBJ2-1
TGTGCCAGCAGCCAAGGGGCAGGTGCCTCCAATGAGCAGTTCTTC
CASSQGAGASNEQFF
>NA|NA|TRBV5-1|TRBJ2-2
TGCGCCAGCAGACACAGGGACGCGAACACCGGGGAGCTGTTTTTT
CASRHRDANTGELFF
>NA|TRBD1|TRBV27|TRBJ2-7
TGTGCCAGCAGTTCTTACTCTACAGGGGGCTTTGACGAGCAGTACTTC
CASSSYSTGGFDEQYF
>few|NA|TRBV9|TRBJ2-3
TGTGCCAGCAGCCGACTAGACTATACAGATACGCAGTATTTT
CASSRLDYTDTQYF
>few|TRBD2|TRBV11-2|TRBJ2-5
TGTGCCAGCAGCTTAAGGGGACGTATGGCGGGAGTAGGGGAGACCCAGTACTTC
CASSLRGRMAGVGETQYF
>NA|NA|TRBV18|TRBJ1-1
TGTGCCAGCTCACAACTCACGCTTGGCACTGAAGCTTTCTTT
CASSQLTLGTEAFF
>NA|TRBD2|TRBV15|TRBJ2-3
TGTGCCACCAGCAGAGATCGGGCGGGGGGGGGCACAGATACGCAGTATTTT
CATSRDRAGGGTDTQYF
>few|NA|TRBV12-3/TRBV12-4|TRBJ1-6
TGTGCCAGCAGTTTAAGCCGATATAATTCACCCCTCCACTTT
CASSLSRYNSPLHF
>NA|TRBD1|TRBV20-1|TRBJ2-1
TGCAGTGCCACCCCGGTACAGGGGGGATACAATGAGCAGTTCTTC
CSATPVQGGYNEQFF
>few|TRBD1|TRBV2|TRBJ2-7
TGTGCCAGCAGCCGACAGGGCCCTTCCTACGAGCAGTACTTC
CASSRQGPSYEQYF
>few|NA|TRBV7-9|TRBJ2-5
TGTGCCAGCAGCTTCCTCAGGTCGGATCAAGAGACCCAGTACTTC
CASSFLRSDQETQYF
>few|NA|TRBV7-2|TRBJ2-3
TGTGCCAGCAGCTTTTCCAGTTACGGCACAGATACGCAGTATTTT
CASSFSSYGTDTQYF
>NA|TRBD2|TRBV6-5|TRBJ2-5
TGTGCCAGCAGTTACCAAGCGGGGGGGGCGGAGACCCAGTACTTC
CASSYQAGGAETQYF
>many|TRBD2|TRBV29-1|TRBJ2-1
TGCAGCGTTGTCGCTAGCGGAAACAATGAGCAGTTCTTC
CSVVASGNNEQFF
>few|NA|TRBV25-1|TRBJ1-1
TGTGCCAGCAGTGAATATGTAACCGGTGACACTGAAGCTTTCTTT
CASSEYVTGDTEAFF
>few|NA|TRBV3-1|TRBJ1-1
TGTGCCAGCAGCCAAGGGGCAGGCATCGCTGAAGCTTTCTTT
CASSQGAGIAEAFF
>few|NA|TRBV20-1|TRBJ2-7
TGCAGTGCAGCGGGACAGAAACACGAGCAGTACTTC
CSAAGQKHEQYF
>NA|TRBD2|TRBV20-1|TRBJ2-3
TGCAGTGCTAGAGATGGACTAGCCGCAGATACGCAGTATTTT
CSARDGLAADTQYF
>NA|TRBD1|TRBV10-3|TRBJ2-5
TGTGCCATCAGTGAGTGGACAGGGCAAGAGACCCAGTACTTC
CAISEWTGQETQYF
>NA|NA|TRBV20-1|TRBJ1-2
TGCAGTGCTAGGTCGCAGTCAAACTATGGCTACACCTTC
CSARSQSNYGYTF
>NA|TRBD2|TRBV11-2|TRBJ2-2
TGTGCCAGCAGCTTAGGGGGAGGGGCCGGGGAGCTGTTTTTT
CASSLGGGAGELFF
>many|TRBD1|TRBV6-2/TRBV6-3|TRBJ1-5
TGCGCCAGCAGCCCGGGACAGGGCTATCAGCCCCAGCATTTT
CASSPGQGYQPQHF
>NA|TRBD2|TRBV9|TRBJ2-1
TGTGCCAGCAGCGTAGCCTCCGGACTAGCTGACTTCCACAATGAGCAGTTCTTC
CASSVASGLADFHNEQFF
>few|NA|TRBV12-3/TRBV12-4|TRBJ1-5
TGTGCCAGCAGTTTGAAGTCAGGGGTTCAGCCCCAGCATTTT
CASSLKSGVQPQHF
>many|NA|TRBV29-1|TRBJ2-1
TGCAGCGTCGGACAGATCAATGAGCAGTTCTTC
CSVGQINEQFF
>few|NA|TRBV29-1|TRBJ2-7
TGCAGCGTTAATCCAACAGGGTACGAGCAGTACTTC
CSVNPTGYEQYF
>few|TRBD2|TRBV7-9|TRBJ2-7
TGTGCCAGCAGCTTGATAGCGGGGGGCACCTACGAGCAGTACTTC
CASSLIAGGTYEQYF
>few|TRBD1|TRBV10-3|TRBJ2-7
TGTGCCATCAGTGACGGGACAGGGATCTACGAGCAGTACTTC
CAISDGTGIYEQYF